Shown below are 17 T cell receptor beta chains from a single sample sequenced in a study of T cell responses to AZD1222 COVID-19 vaccine. TCRdb's table, derived via immunoSEQ multiplex PCR, lists solely in-frame clones and lacks some. The sample lists fewer than 150,000 clones, 75% to 95% occurring once. Material: peripheral blood, obtained on day 0 of AZD1222 vaccination. The receptors shown here come from an adult in good health.

The chain employs TRBV9 and TRBJ2-7; weak D call: TRBD1 (6 bases). This CDR3 is built from 13 residues. Germline V gene sequence: CDR1 SGDLS, CDR2 YYNGEE. V lost 4 bases and J lost 2, with 10 bases in between. CDR3 protein: CASSLSGAYEQYF. The CDR3 DNA follows: TGTGCCAGCAGCCTCTCAGGGGCCTACGAGCAGTACTTC.

The chain couples TRBV19 to TRBJ2-7, with 8 bases identical to TRBD2. The CDR3 runs to 19 residues. CDR1 is LNHDA, CDR2 SQIVND, per germline (reference sequence). Trimming cost V 3 bases and J 0 bases; bases outside gene matches: 16. As DNA, the CDR3 is TGTGCCAGTAGTATGGAAGTGAGAGGACTAGCACAATTCTCCTACGAGCAGTACTTC. This encodes CASSMEVRGLAQFSYEQYF.

The rearrangement uses TRBV4-1 and TRBJ1-6; 9 bases fit TRBD1. CDR1 is MGHRA, CDR2 YSYEKL, per germline. With 8 bases clipped from V and 8 bases from J, the junction kept 10 bases outside the gene matches. The CDR3 extends over 15 amino acids. The CDR3 is CASSHRRQGDSPLHF. In nucleotides, the CDR3 is TGCGCCAGCTCACACCGGAGACAGGGGGATTCACCCCTCCACTTT.

The chain carries TRBV4-2 and TRBJ1-4; 8 nucleotides align to TRBD1. Germline lookup yields CDR1 LGHNA and CDR2 YNFKEQ. This CDR3 contains 16 residues. With 3 bases clipped from V and 3 bases from J, the junction kept 6 bases outside the gene matches. Here the CDR3 reads CASSQSGGISNEKLFF. DNA for the CDR3: TGTGCCAGCAGCCAGTCAGGGGGCATATCTAATGAAAAACTGTTTTTT.

This chain connects TRBV4-2 to TRBJ1-4; 8 bases line up with TRBD1. The length of the CDR3 is 14 residues. V dropped 0 bases and J dropped 16; count of bases not matched to a gene: 10. Germline lookup yields CDR1 LGHNA and CDR2 YNFKEQ. Written as DNA, the CDR3 is TGTGCCAGCAGCCAAGATGGGACGGGACAGGATAAGTTTTTT. This gives the protein CASSQDGTGQDKFF.

This chain's CDR3 is CASSFWAGPDEQFF. The CDR3, as DNA: TGTGCCAGCAGCTTCTGGGCGGGGCCGGATGAGCAGTTCTTC. This sequence joins TRBV7-9 and TRBJ2-1; a weak D match, TRBD2 (6 bases). In germline, CDR1 is SEHNR, CDR2 FQNEAQ (reference sequence). The CDR3 is 14 residues long. Between the trimmed V and J ends, which lost 3 bases and 8 bases, there was a span of 14 bases. The full variable domain, rest sourced from reference TRBV7-9 and TRBJ2-1, is DTGVSQNPRHKITKRGQNVTFRCDPISEHNRLYWYRQTLGQGPEFLTYFQNEAQLEKSRLLSDRFSAERPKGSFSTLEIQRTEQGDSAMYLCASSFWAGPDEQFFGPGTRLTVL.

The sample holds one count of this clone. The chain couples TRBV19 to TRBJ1-4; no definite D call. CDR3 length: 15 amino acids. The V gene's germline CDR1 is LNHDA and CDR2 SQIVND (reference sequence). Between the trimmed V and J ends, which lost 6 bases and 0 bases, there was a span of 11 bases. In DNA form, the CDR3 reads TGTGCCAGTAGCAAGGACGCCGCAACTAATGAAAAACTGTTTTTT. Its protein is CASSKDAATNEKLFF.

The V call is TRBV9, the J call TRBJ2-1, with D perhaps matching TRBD1 (5 bases). Germline V lookup: CDR1 SGDLS, CDR2 YYNGEE. Trimming pared 0 bases from V and 7 bases from J, leaving 14 bases between. The CDR3 extends over 15 amino acids. CDR3 nucleotides: TGTGCCAGCAGCGTAGGACTGGACAAGGGGAATGAGCAGTTCTTC. Protein sequence: CASSVGLDKGNEQFF.

The chain employs TRBV5-8 and TRBJ1-5, with a weak D call TRBD1 (6 bases). Trimming left V 6 bases short and J 4 bases short, with 14 bases between. The CDR3 contains 14 residues. Germline V gene sequence: CDR1 SGHTS, CDR2 YDEGEE. The CDR3 coding sequence is TGTGCCAGCAAGATGCGGGGGCGGAATCAGCCCCAGCATTTT. The encoded protein is CASKMRGRNQPQHF.

This clone was seen only a few times. Other DNA sequences in this specimen translate into the identical CDR3. The V and J genes are TRBV19 and TRBJ1-5; D uncertain. Germline V lookup: CDR1 LNHDA, CDR2 SQIVND (reference sequence). Trimming cost V 1 base and J 0 bases, with 7 bases left between them. This CDR3 has 15 residues. The CDR3: CASSIGWASNQPQHF. The CDR3 nucleotides are TGTGCCAGTAGTATAGGGTGGGCTAGCAATCAGCCCCAGCATTTT.

The rearrangement uses TRBV5-4 and TRBJ2-7; D not resolved. V was cut by 2 bases and J by 0 bases, with 12 bases left in between. CDR3 length: 15 amino acids. CDR1 SGHNT and CDR2 YYREEE come from the germline V gene (reference sequence). CDR3 bases: TGTGCCAGCAGCTTCCCTAGTGATCCCTCCTACGAGCAGTACTTC. Residues: CASSFPSDPSYEQYF.

The V call is TRBV7-2, the J call TRBJ2-2; 8 bases line up with TRBD2. The germline CDR1 and CDR2 sequences are SGHTA and FQGNSA. V was pared by 2 bases and J by 6 bases, with 5 bases of the junction left unmatched. This CDR3 contains 15 residues. The DNA for the CDR3 is TGTGCCAGCAGCTTAACCGGGACTAGTCCCGGGGAGCTGTTTTTT. Protein sequence: CASSLTGTSPGELFF.

V gene TRBV9 combines with J gene TRBJ1-2, with a tentative D call TRBD1 (6 bases). V was clipped by 0 bases and J by 4 bases, with 10 bases between them. This CDR3 comprises 14 residues. Germline CDR1 and CDR2: SGDLS and YYNGEE. The CDR3 DNA sequence: TGTGCCAGCAGCGTAGAGGTACAGGGCTATGGCTACACCTTC. Protein product: CASSVEVQGYGYTF. Looking up the rest from reference TRBV9 and TRBJ1-2 gives the full variable domain: DSGVTQTPKHLITATGQRVTLRCSPRSGDLSVYWYQQSLDQGLQFLIQYYNGEERAKGNILERFSAQQFPDLHSELNLSSLELGDSALYFCASSVEVQGYGYTFGSGTRLTVV.

The CDR3 coding sequence is TGTGCCAGCAGCCAGGGACAGGTGGGCTCACCCCTCCACTTT. Protein sequence: CASSQGQVGSPLHF. V and J are TRBV7-9 and TRBJ1-6, with TRBD1 matching over 8 bases. Germline lookup yields CDR1 SEHNR and CDR2 FQNEAQ (reference sequence). With V trimmed by 5 bases and J by 10 bases, 7 bases remained unmatched. CDR3 length: 14 residues.

The V call is TRBV4-1, the J call TRBJ1-1, with unresolved D. V lost 1 base, J lost 1 base, and 7 bases lay in between. Per germline, CDR1 MGHRA and CDR2 YSYEKL. The CDR3 extends over 14 amino acids. CDR3 in amino acids: CASSQVWQNTEAFF. The CDR3 DNA sequence: TGCGCCAGCAGCCAAGTCTGGCAGAACACTGAAGCTTTCTTT.

This chain links TRBV19 with TRBJ1-1; no reliable D call. V shed 7 bases and J shed 3 bases, with 18 bases lying between them. Per the germline V gene, CDR1 is LNHDA and CDR2 is SQIVND (reference sequence). There are 15 residues in the CDR3. CDR3 coding DNA: TGTGCCAGTACCCACCCATCGGACGGCGACACTGAAGCTTTCTTT. Translating gives CASTHPSDGDTEAFF. Variable domain in full (rest from reference TRBV19 and TRBJ1-1): DGGITQSPKYLFRKEGQNVTLSCEQNLNHDAMYWYRQDPGQGLRLIYYSQIVNDFQKGDIAEGYSVSREKKESFPLTVTSAQKNPTAFYLCASTHPSDGDTEAFFGQGTRLTVV.

This chain uses TRBV29-1 with TRBJ1-1; the D gene is possibly TRBD1 (6 bases). V dropped 6 bases and J dropped 10 bases, with 15 bases sitting between them. Germline-derived CDR1 and CDR2 are SQVTM and ANQGSEA. The CDR3 has 11 residues. The CDR3 coding sequence is TGCAGCGTCCTTACAGGGTTTCGAGCTTTCTTT. This encodes CSVLTGFRAFF.